This TCR beta chain was identified during a study of blood T cells in healthy people across ages. Study-wide context: About one barcoded beta molecule per two T cells was the capture yield of template switching.

Using a J-beta primer mix together with a sample-barcoded 5' primer, a second PCR was run for about 6 to 11 cycles. TCRdb recomputed calls from the 5' RACE reads with MiXCR, one row per CDR3 protein. Here the sample spans under 1,100,000 distinct CDR3 sequences, approximately 26% being singletons. This clonotype was found a few times. This CDR3 spans 14 amino acids. Trimming left V 5 bases short and J 4 bases short, with 12 bases between. Germline V gene data show CDR1 as SGHVS and CDR2 as FQNEAQ. The data were also submitted as part of a second study, on T cells of mothers and their children.

The TCR was taken from a girl between 2 and 10 years old in good health. The J gene is TRBJ1-3, the V gene TRBV7-8; D remains unclear. Input material: blood. CDR3 coding DNA: TGTGCCAGCAGCACCTCCGTGGAGGGAAACACCATATATTTT. Translation gives CASSTSVEGNTIYF. The full variable domain, rest sourced from reference TRBV7-8 and TRBJ1-3, is GAGVSQSPRYKVAKRGQDVALRCDPISGHVSLFWYQQALGQGPEFLTYFQNEAQLDKSGLPSDRFFAERPEGSVSTLKIQRTQQEDSAVYLCASSTSVEGNTIYFGEGSWLTVV.